The present T cell receptor (beta chain) was sequenced within a study of blood T cells in healthy people across ages. General study findings and limits: Unsorted PBMCs blocked a conclusive comparison of naive and antigen-experienced cells. More naive CD4+ cells and higher diversity were found in long-lived than in aged donors.

Germline CDR1 reads GTSNPN; CDR2 reads SVGIG (reference sequence). The V segment lost 4 bases and the J segment 4 bases; nucleotides outside the gene matches: 6. The CDR3 spans 14 residues. Donors gave roughly 10 milliliters of peripheral blood apiece. A J-beta primer mix and a sample-barcoded 5' primer were used in a second PCR of about 7 to 12 cycles. TCRdb reprocessed the 5' RACE reads with MiXCR, giving one entry per CDR3 protein. The data contain approximately 2,000,000 distinct CDR3 sequences, roughly two fifths of them singletons. As concerns this clonotype: Its antigen is still unknown.

The rearrangement links TRBV30 to TRBJ2-7, with TRBD1 matching 11 bases. The sequenced sample consisted of blood. This TCR derives from a human donor in good health. CDR3 in amino acids: CAWTPGTGGYEQYF. CDR3 in DNA: TGTGCCTGGACCCCCGGGACAGGGGGTTACGAGCAGTACTTC. Supplemented by reference TRBV30 and TRBJ2-7, the full variable domain reads SQTIHQWPATLVQPVGSPLSLECTVEGTSNPNLYWYRQAAGRGLQLLFYSVGIGQISSEVPQNLSASRPQDRQFILSSKKLLLSDSGFYLCAWTPGTGGYEQYFGPGTRLTVT.